This entry features one T cell receptor (beta chain) sequence. Its target is unknown. The study sequenced cultured CD4+ T cell DNA using the Oncomine TCR Beta short-read assay. CD4+ T cells were cultured, and genomic DNA was extracted from them. TCRdb re-called the PCR reads with MiXCR, one entry per CDR3 protein. The sample lists about 10,000 distinct CDR3 sequences; 48% were seen once. The data were taken from a study of vaccination and CD4 T cells after COVID-19. Overall study context: Overlapping spike pools from SARS-CoV-2 and HCoV-NL63, HCoV-OC43 and HCoV-229E served as culture stimuli. Notes on the study in general: The median proportion of reactive clones detected only post-vaccination in convalescent patients was around 89%.

The CDR3 extends over 11 amino acids. V was cut by 5 bases and J by 3 bases, with 5 bases left in between. Germline V lookup: CDR1 SGHTA, CDR2 FQGNSA. Documented treatment: approximately 10-day PBMC culture with coronavirus spike peptide pools or control peptides (ViraFEST assay). Roughly 2 million PBMCs went into each well for culture with approximately 9.4 IU/ml IL-2 and roughly 9 ug/ml peptide pools. Material: CD4+ T cells from blood, cultured in vitro. This TCR derives from a human donor who had recovered from COVID-19. The V call is TRBV7-2, the J call TRBJ2-7; D not certain. The CDR3 DNA follows: TGTGCCAGCAGCCTCCTCTACGAGCAGTACTTC. Translated, it gives CASSLLYEQYF.